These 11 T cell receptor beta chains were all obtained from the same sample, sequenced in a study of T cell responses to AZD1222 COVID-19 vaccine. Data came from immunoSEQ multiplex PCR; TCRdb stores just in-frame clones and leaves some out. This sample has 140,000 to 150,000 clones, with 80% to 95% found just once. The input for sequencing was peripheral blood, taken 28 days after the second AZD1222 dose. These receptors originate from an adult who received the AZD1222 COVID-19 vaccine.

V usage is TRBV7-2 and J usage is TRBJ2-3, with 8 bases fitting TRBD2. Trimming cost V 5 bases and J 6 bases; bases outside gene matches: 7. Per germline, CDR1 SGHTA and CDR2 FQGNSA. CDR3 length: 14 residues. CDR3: CASSTFGRADTQYF. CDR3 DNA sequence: TGTGCCAGCAGCACATTCGGGAGGGCGGATACGCAGTATTTT.

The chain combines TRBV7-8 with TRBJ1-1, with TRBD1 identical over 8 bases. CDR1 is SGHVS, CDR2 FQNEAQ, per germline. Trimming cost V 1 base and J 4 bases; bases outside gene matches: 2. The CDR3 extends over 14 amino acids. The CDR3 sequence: CASSLGQGLTEAFF. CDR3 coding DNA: TGTGCCAGCAGCTTAGGACAGGGGCTCACTGAAGCTTTCTTT. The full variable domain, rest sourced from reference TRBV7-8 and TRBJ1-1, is GAGVSQSPRYKVAKRGQDVALRCDPISGHVSLFWYQQALGQGPEFLTYFQNEAQLDKSGLPSDRFFAERPEGSVSTLKIQRTQQEDSAVYLCASSLGQGLTEAFFGQGTRLTVV.

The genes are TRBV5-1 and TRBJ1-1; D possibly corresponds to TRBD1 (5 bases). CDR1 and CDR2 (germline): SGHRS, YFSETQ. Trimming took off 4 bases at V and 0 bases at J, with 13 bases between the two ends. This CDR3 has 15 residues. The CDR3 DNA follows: TGCGCCAGCAGCCAAACACGGGGGTTGAACACTGAAGCTTTCTTT. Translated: CASSQTRGLNTEAFF. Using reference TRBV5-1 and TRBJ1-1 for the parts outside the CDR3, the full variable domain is KAGVTQTPRYLIKTRGQQVTLSCSPISGHRSVSWYQQTPGQGLQFLFEYFSETQRNKGNFPGRFSGRQFSNSRSEMNVSTLELGDSALYLCASSQTRGLNTEAFFGQGTRLTVV.

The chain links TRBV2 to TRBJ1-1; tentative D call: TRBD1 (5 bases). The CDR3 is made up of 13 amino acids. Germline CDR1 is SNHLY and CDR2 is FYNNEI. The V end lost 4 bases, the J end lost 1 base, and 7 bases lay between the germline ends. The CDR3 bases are TGTGCCAGCAGTGGGGGCAGGAACACTGAAGCTTTCTTT. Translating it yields CASSGGRNTEAFF.

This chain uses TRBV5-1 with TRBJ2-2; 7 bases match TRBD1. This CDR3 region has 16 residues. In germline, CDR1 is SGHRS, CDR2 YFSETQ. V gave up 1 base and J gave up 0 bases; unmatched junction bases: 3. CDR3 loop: CASSLRTGPNTGELFF. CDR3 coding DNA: TGCGCCAGCAGCTTGAGGACAGGTCCGAACACCGGGGAGCTGTTTTTT.

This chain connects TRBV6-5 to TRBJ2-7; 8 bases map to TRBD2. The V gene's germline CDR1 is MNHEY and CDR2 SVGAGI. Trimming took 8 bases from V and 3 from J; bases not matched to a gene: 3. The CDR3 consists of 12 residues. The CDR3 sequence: CASGTSGYEQYF. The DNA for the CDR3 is TGTGCCAGCGGAACTAGCGGCTACGAGCAGTACTTC.

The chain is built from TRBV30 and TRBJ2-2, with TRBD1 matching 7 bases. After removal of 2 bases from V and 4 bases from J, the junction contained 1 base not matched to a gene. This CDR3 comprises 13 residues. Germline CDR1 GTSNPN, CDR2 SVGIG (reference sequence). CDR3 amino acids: CAWSRQGTGELFF. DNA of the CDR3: TGTGCCTGGAGTCGACAGGGCACCGGGGAGCTGTTTTTT. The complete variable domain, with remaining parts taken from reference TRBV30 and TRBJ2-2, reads SQTIHQWPATLVQPVGSPLSLECTVEGTSNPNLYWYRQAAGRGLQLLFYSVGIGQISSEVPQNLSASRPQDRQFILSSKKLLLSDSGFYLCAWSRQGTGELFFGEGSRLTVL.

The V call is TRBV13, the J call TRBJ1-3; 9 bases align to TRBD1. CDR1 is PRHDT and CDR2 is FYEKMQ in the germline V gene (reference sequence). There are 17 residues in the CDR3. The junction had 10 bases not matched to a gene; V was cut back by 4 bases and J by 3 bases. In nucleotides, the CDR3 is TGTGCCAGCAGCTCGCCCGGGACAGGGAGTAATGGAAACACCATATATTTT. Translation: CASSSPGTGSNGNTIYF.

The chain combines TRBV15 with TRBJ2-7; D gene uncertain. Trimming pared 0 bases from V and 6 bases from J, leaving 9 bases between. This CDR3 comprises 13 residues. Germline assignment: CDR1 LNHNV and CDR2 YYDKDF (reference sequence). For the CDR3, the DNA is TGTGCCACCAGCAGAGATAACGAGGCCGAGCAGTACTTC. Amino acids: CATSRDNEAEQYF.

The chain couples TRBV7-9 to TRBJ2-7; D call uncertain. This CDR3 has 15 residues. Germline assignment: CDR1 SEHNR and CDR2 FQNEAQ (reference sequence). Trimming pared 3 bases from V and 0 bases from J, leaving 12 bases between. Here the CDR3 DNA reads TGTGCCAGCAGCTTCGGCCAGGTCACCTCCTACGAGCAGTACTTC. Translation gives CASSFGQVTSYEQYF.

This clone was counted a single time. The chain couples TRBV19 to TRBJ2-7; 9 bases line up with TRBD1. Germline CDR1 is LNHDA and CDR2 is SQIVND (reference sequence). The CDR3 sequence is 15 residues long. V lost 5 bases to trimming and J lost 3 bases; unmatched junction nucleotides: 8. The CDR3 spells CASSPGTGTVYEQYF. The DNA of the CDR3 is TGTGCCAGTAGTCCCGGGACAGGGACGGTCTACGAGCAGTACTTC.